The clone carrying this TCR beta chain was counted many times. Antigen: not known. This CDR3 contains 13 residues. V lost 7 bases and J lost 7; bases outside the gene matches: 7. Germline loops: CDR1 DFQATT, CDR2 SNEGSKA (reference sequence). TCRdb recomputed calls from the 5' RACE reads with MiXCR, one row per CDR3 protein. The sample lists 350,000 or so distinct CDR3 sequences, about 15% occurring once. These data are taken from a study of CD8 T cells in ankylosing spondylitis. Study results and caveats: Disease-linked clones, CD8+, were relatively rare in peripheral blood. The clones that were linked to disease were reported to be significantly enriched in matched synovial fluid samples from ankylosing spondylitis patients.

This receptor was obtained from a male donor with ankylosing spondylitis or in good health (not recorded which). The specimen sequenced was blood, either unsorted or a sorted T cell fraction (not recorded which). The chain recombines TRBV20-1 with TRBJ1-2; 12 positions match TRBD1. CDR3 region: CSVPGQGALGYTF. DNA of the CDR3: TGCAGTGTACCGGGACAGGGGGCCCTTGGCTACACCTTC.